This TCR beta chain emerged from a study of early stage breast cancer tumors. Points on this clone: Its antigen is unknown.

Each sample had two DNA replicates, approximately 0.5 ug blood or 1.5 ug tissue. Some clones are missing from TCRdb's copy, which holds only in-frame ones; the method was immunoSEQ multiplex PCR. The data show roughly 60,000 clones, about 80% seen once. Study findings and constraints: Commonly generated sequences made up most enriched TCRB sequences shared between patients. Comparing each tissue with blood distinguished tumor from normal in about 90% of the 16 patients.

The CDR3 covers 11 residues. CDR1 and CDR2 (germline): DFQATT, SNEGSKA (reference sequence). The V and J ends lost 3 bases and 9 bases, in that order; junction bases with no gene match: 5. The sequencing input was blood. This clonotype was sampled from a person between 30 and 45 years old with breast cancer. The chain links TRBV20-1 to TRBJ2-7; 7 nucleotides align to TRBD2. The CDR3 region is CSARRGNRQYF. The DNA of the CDR3 is TGCAGTGCTAGGCGGGGGAATCGGCAGTACTTC.